Following are 14 T cell receptor beta chains from one sample sequenced in a study of cytomegalovirus exposure and HLA in healthy donors. Use of 60 Vbeta and 13 Jbeta primers characterized the PCR. Produced via immunoSEQ multiplex PCR; TCRdb's table is partial and in-frame only. In the table there are over 150,000 clones, under 90% of which are singletons. The sample consisted of PBMCs. The receptors shown here come from a man aged 18 to 30 in good health and CMV-seronegative.

The V call is TRBV5-1, the J call TRBJ2-5; 7 positions match TRBD2. Germline loops: CDR1 SGHRS, CDR2 YFSETQ. The CDR3 totals 16 residues. J gave up 4 bases and V 4 bases, and 13 bases lay outside the gene matches. CDR3: CASSKPTGTNRETQYF. The CDR3 DNA sequence: TGCGCCAGCAGCAAGCCAACCGGGACTAATCGAGAGACCCAGTACTTC.

The chain couples TRBV10-2 to TRBJ2-7, with TRBD2 matching over 11 bases. The CDR3 loop spans 19 amino acids. J gave up 4 bases and V 4 bases, and 18 bases lay outside the gene matches. Germline V CDR1 and CDR2: WSHSY, SAAADI. The CDR3 nucleotides are TGCGCCAGCAGTGGGGGGCGAGGGACTAGCGGCTCGCGCAGGTACGAGCAGTACTTC. This translates into CASSGGRGTSGSRRYEQYF.

The chain carries TRBV11-1 and TRBJ2-3; 9 nucleotides agree with TRBD2. This CDR3 has 17 residues. V lost 1 base to trimming and J lost 2 bases; unmatched junction nucleotides: 7. The V gene's germline CDR1 is SGHAT and CDR2 FQDESV (reference sequence). CDR3 DNA: TGTGCCAGCAGCTTAGGATCGCTAGCGGGGATCACAGATACGCAGTATTTT. Residues: CASSLGSLAGITDTQYF.

This rearrangement joins TRBV7-9 to TRBJ2-3; 8 bases map to TRBD2. The V segment lost 5 bases and the J segment 0 bases; nucleotides outside the gene matches: 4. The V gene's germline CDR1 is SEHNR and CDR2 FQNEAQ (reference sequence). The CDR3 has 15 residues. The chain's CDR3 is CASSQTSGSTDTQYF. In DNA, the CDR3 is TGTGCCAGCAGCCAAACTAGCGGTAGCACAGATACGCAGTATTTT.

The chain couples TRBV7-9 to TRBJ2-5, with TRBD1 as a possible D gene (6 bases). With 4 bases removed from V and 2 bases from J, the gap between germline ends came to 14 bases. This CDR3 is built from 15 residues. The germline V gene has CDR1 SEHNR and CDR2 FQNEAQ (reference sequence). The CDR3 spells CASSSYTTGQETQYF. CDR3 in DNA: TGTGCCAGCAGCTCCTATACGACAGGTCAAGAGACCCAGTACTTC.

The rearrangement uses TRBV19 and TRBJ1-4; a weak D match, TRBD1 (5 bases). The CDR3 has 14 amino acids. Trimming removed 0 bases from V and 5 bases from J, with 7 bases in between. From germline, CDR1 is LNHDA and CDR2 SQIVND (reference sequence). The CDR3 region has the DNA TGTGCCAGTAGTATAGAAACAGGCAATGAAAAACTGTTTTTT. Encoded protein: CASSIETGNEKLFF.

The chain carries TRBV6-6 and TRBJ1-2; possible D gene TRBD1, 5 bases. The germline V and J ends were trimmed by 7 bases and 4 bases, with 16 bases remaining between them. There are 14 residues in the CDR3. The V gene's germline CDR1 is MNHNY and CDR2 SVGAGI (reference sequence). CDR3 region: CASTSGRQLYGYTF. The CDR3, as DNA: TGTGCCAGCACTTCCGGTAGACAGCTCTATGGCTACACCTTC.

This chain connects TRBV7-9 to TRBJ1-2; 7 nucleotides agree with TRBD1. V was pared by 1 base and J by 4 bases, with 9 bases of the junction left unmatched. Germline V CDR1 and CDR2: SEHNR, FQNEAQ (reference sequence). This CDR3 spans 16 amino acids. The CDR3 loop reads CASSLGEGGAIYGYTF. CDR3 sequence (DNA): TGTGCCAGCAGCTTAGGAGAAGGGGGCGCGATCTATGGCTACACCTTC.

The V call is TRBV6-4, the J call TRBJ2-7; TRBD1 matches 9 bases. This CDR3 region has 13 residues. V shed 6 bases and J 5 bases; nucleotides not matched to a gene: 5. The germline CDR1 and CDR2 sequences are MRHNA and SNTAGT. The CDR3 is CASRQGAPHEQYF. The CDR3 DNA follows: TGTGCCAGCAGACAGGGGGCCCCCCACGAGCAGTACTTC.

This chain joins TRBV29-1 and TRBJ2-5, with 11 positions matching TRBD1. CDR3 length: 15 residues. The germline CDR1 and CDR2 sequences are SQVTM and ANQGSEA. Germline trimming cut 5 bases from V and 4 bases from J; bases unmatched to any gene: 9. The CDR3 nucleotides read TGCAGCGTTACCACGGGACAGGGGGTGAGAGAGACCCAGTACTTC. Its protein product is CSVTTGQGVRETQYF.

The V call is TRBV27, the J call TRBJ2-3; 9 bases match TRBD1. Per germline, CDR1 MNHEY and CDR2 SMNVEV (reference sequence). This CDR3 region has 13 residues. V dropped 4 bases and J dropped 6; count of bases not matched to a gene: 2. The CDR3 region has the DNA TGTGCCAGCAGTTACAGGGGGCTCGATACGCAGTATTTT. Translating gives CASSYRGLDTQYF.

This clone was seen just once. V usage is TRBV27 and J usage is TRBJ1-2; 8 bases fit TRBD1. Germline-derived CDR1 and CDR2 are MNHEY and SMNVEV (reference sequence). Trimming cost V 0 bases and J 8 bases; bases outside gene matches: 8. The CDR3 runs to 15 residues. CDR3 sequence reads: CASSLSDRVAGGYTF. Here the CDR3 DNA reads TGTGCCAGCAGTTTATCGGACAGGGTGGCGGGGGGCTACACCTTC.

The chain employs TRBV9 and TRBJ2-7; no clear D gene. Germline CDR1 and CDR2: SGDLS and YYNGEE. The length of the CDR3 is 14 residues. The CDR3 bases are TGTACCTTCGTTCGGCGGTTGAGCTCCTACGAGCAGTACTTC. Translated, it gives CTFVRRLSSYEQYF. Full variable domain (missing parts from reference TRBV9 and TRBJ2-7): DSGVTQTPKHLITATGQRVTLRCSPRSGDLSVYWYQQSLDQGLQFLIQYYNGEERAKGNILERFSAQQFPDLHSELNLSSLELGDSALYFCTFVRRLSSYEQYFGPGTRLTVT.

The genes are TRBV5-6 and TRBJ2-3, with 9 bases fitting TRBD2. CDR1 and CDR2 from the germline V gene are SGHDT and YYEEEE. This CDR3 contains 15 residues. J was trimmed by 5 bases and V by 6 bases; bases with no gene match: 10. CDR3 amino acids: CASIYSGRLGDTQYF. The CDR3 DNA sequence: TGTGCCAGCATCTACAGCGGGAGGCTTGGAGATACGCAGTATTTT.